Shown below are 8 T cell receptor beta chains from a single sample sequenced in a study of metastatic and nonmetastatic thyroid tumors. TCRdb used MiXCR to call clones anew from the PCR reads. The sample has about 43,000 clones, 3% to 3.5% seen once. Among the patients, none had received any treatment before thyroid surgery. Material: blood. These receptors all come from a female donor with papillary thyroid cancer or a benign thyroid nodule (not recorded which). Some clones in this sample may be carry-over from other donors' samples.

The table lists this clone with a few counts. The chain is built from TRBV5-1 and TRBJ2-3; 7 bases align to TRBD2. The CDR3 has 14 amino acids. V lost 4 bases to trimming and J lost 5 bases; unmatched junction nucleotides: 7. Germline assignment: CDR1 SGHRS and CDR2 YFSETQ. The CDR3 region has the DNA TGCGCCAGCAGCCAAAGCGGGGTTGTAGATACGCAGTATTTT. The encoded protein is CASSQSGVVDTQYF.

This clone was seen more than once but under ten times. V gene TRBV20-1 combines with J gene TRBJ1-1; 7 bases are a match to TRBD1. The CDR3 contains 15 residues. V shed 3 bases and J 0 bases; nucleotides not matched to a gene: 7. The germline V gene encodes CDR1 DFQATT and CDR2 SNEGSKA (reference sequence). CDR3 coding DNA: TGCAGTGCTAGTGCCCCGACAGGGATGAACACTGAAGCTTTCTTT. This codes for CSASAPTGMNTEAFF.

This clone was observed a handful of times. This rearrangement joins TRBV25-1 to TRBJ2-1; D is perhaps TRBD1 or TRBD2 (7 bases each). Germline V lookup: CDR1 MGHDK, CDR2 SYGVNS. V lost 4 bases and J lost 5, with 12 bases in between. The CDR3 has 14 residues. CDR3 residues: CASSVPGGDNEQFF. The CDR3 bases are TGTGCCAGCAGTGTGCCAGGGGGGGACAATGAGCAGTTCTTC.

This clone was counted ten times or more. The chain has TRBV18 and TRBJ1-5, with no clear D. Germline lookup yields CDR1 KGHSH and CDR2 LQKENI. The CDR3 length is 15 residues. V was clipped by 5 bases and J by 0 bases, with 11 bases between them. Written as DNA, the CDR3 is TGTGCCAGCTCATCTCAGGCAGATAGCAATCAGCCCCAGCATTTT. Its translation is CASSSQADSNQPQHF.

This clone occurred a few times. The J gene is TRBJ1-5, the V gene TRBV12-3 or TRBV12-4; a weak D match, TRBD1 (5 bases). The CDR3 loop spans 16 amino acids. Trimming removed 6 bases at V and 4 bases at J, with 19 bases between. The CDR3 loop is CASSPSGTGRNQPQHF. CDR3 bases: TGTGCCAGCAGCCCATCCGGGACGGGGCGGAATCAGCCCCAGCATTTT.

This clone was seen at least ten times. The chain couples TRBV3-1 to TRBJ2-6; D may be TRBD1 (6 bases). There are 16 residues in the CDR3. Germline CDR1 reads LGHDT; CDR2 reads YNNKEL (reference sequence). V was clipped by 3 bases and J by 2 bases, with 11 bases between them. The CDR3 reads CASSHTPGAGANVLTF. CDR3 coding DNA: TGTGCCAGCAGCCACACCCCAGGGGCTGGGGCCAACGTCCTGACTTTC.

This clone was counted at least ten times. Different DNA sequences within this sample yield the same CDR3. This chain connects TRBV5-1 to TRBJ2-3, with 10 nucleotides matching TRBD2. V lost 5 bases and J lost 2; bases outside the gene matches: 14. Germline CDR1 and CDR2: SGHRS and YFSETQ. The CDR3 length is 18 residues. The CDR3 region is CASSTSPLAGDSTDTQYF. The CDR3 nucleotides read TGCGCCAGCAGTACCTCTCCTCTAGCGGGGGACTCCACAGATACGCAGTATTTT.

This clone was observed a few times. The CDR3 here is CASSMKPGVDTQYF. DNA for the CDR3: TGTGCCAGTAGTATGAAACCGGGGGTAGATACGCAGTATTTT. This chain links TRBV19 with TRBJ2-3; tentatively, D is TRBD2 (6 bases). Germline CDR1 and CDR2: LNHDA and SQIVND (reference sequence). The CDR3 has 14 residues. Trimming removed 3 bases from V and 5 bases from J, with 12 bases in between.